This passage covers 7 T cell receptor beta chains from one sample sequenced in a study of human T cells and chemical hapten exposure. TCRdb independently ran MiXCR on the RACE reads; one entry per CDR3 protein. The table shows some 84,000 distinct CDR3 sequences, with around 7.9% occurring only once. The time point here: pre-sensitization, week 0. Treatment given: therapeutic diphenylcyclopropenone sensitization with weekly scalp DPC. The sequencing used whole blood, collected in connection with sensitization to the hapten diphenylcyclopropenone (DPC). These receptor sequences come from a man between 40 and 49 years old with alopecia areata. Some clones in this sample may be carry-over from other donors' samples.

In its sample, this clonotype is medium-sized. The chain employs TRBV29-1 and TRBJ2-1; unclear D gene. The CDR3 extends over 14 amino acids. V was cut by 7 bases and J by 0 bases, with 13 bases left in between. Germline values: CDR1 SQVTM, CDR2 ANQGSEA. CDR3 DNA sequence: TGCAGCGGTATCCAACCTAACTCCTACAATGAGCAGTTCTTC. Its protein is CSGIQPNSYNEQFF.

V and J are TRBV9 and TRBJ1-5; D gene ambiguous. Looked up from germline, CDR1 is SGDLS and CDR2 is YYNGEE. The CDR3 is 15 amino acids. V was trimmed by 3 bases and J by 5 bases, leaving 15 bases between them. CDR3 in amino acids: CASSELDAWDQPQHF. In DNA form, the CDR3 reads TGTGCCAGCAGCGAGTTGGACGCCTGGGATCAGCCCCAGCATTTT.

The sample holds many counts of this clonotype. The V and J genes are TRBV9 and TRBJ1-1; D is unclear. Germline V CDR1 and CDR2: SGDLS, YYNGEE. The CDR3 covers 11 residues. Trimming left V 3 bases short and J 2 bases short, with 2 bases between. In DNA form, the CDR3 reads TGTGCCAGCAGCGCTAACACTGAAGCTTTCTTT. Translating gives CASSANTEAFF. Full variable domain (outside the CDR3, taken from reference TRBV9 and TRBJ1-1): DSGVTQTPKHLITATGQRVTLRCSPRSGDLSVYWYQQSLDQGLQFLIQYYNGEERAKGNILERFSAQQFPDLHSELNLSSLELGDSALYFCASSANTEAFFGQGTRLTVV.

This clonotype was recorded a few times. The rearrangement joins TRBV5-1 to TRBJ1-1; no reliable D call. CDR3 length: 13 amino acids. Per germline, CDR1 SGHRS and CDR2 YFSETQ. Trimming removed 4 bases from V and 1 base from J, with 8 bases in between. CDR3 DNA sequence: TGCGCCAGCAGCCTCGGGAAGAACACTGAAGCTTTCTTT. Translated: CASSLGKNTEAFF. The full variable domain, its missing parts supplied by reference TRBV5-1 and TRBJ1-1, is KAGVTQTPRYLIKTRGQQVTLSCSPISGHRSVSWYQQTPGQGLQFLFEYFSETQRNKGNFPGRFSGRQFSNSRSEMNVSTLELGDSALYLCASSLGKNTEAFFGQGTRLTVV.

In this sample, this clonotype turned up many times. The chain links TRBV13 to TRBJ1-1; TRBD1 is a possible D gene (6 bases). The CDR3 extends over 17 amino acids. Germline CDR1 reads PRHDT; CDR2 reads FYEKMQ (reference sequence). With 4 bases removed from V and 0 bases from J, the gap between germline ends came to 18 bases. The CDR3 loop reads CASSSWAGVVVNTEAFF. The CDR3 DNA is TGTGCCAGCAGCTCCTGGGCAGGGGTAGTCGTGAACACTGAAGCTTTCTTT.

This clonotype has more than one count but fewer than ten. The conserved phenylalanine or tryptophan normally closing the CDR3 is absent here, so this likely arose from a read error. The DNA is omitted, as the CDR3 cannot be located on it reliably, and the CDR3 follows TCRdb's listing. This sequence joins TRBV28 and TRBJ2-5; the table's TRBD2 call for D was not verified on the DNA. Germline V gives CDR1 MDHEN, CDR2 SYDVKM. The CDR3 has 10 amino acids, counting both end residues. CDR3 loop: CASSLWRELI.

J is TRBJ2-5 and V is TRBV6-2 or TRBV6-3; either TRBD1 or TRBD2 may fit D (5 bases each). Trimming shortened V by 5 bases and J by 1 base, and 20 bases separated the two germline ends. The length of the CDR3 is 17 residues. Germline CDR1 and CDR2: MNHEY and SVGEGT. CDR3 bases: TGTGCCAGCAGTGACATCCGGGACGCATGGGGCCAAGAGACCCAGTACTTC. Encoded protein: CASSDIRDAWGQETQYF.